Sequencing of this TCR beta chain was carried out in a study of long-term antiretroviral therapy in people with HIV (dated by TCRdb to about 2022). Some background on the complete study: The earliest samples were collected approximately a decade before the 2015 WHO recommendation for immediate ART, a period when ART was typically delayed until CD4 counts fell. A retrospective serial study tested whether ART initiation and durable HIV suppression were associated with changes in peripheral blood TRB repertoire composition and diversity. A total of 150 to 200 cryopreserved PBMC samples were contributed to the cohort by 30 adults with confirmed HIV infection, with samples collected serially over a mean of approximately six years (range 1-12). Eleven of the 30 participants with HIV were female. No cross-contamination during QIAcube processing was seen in test extractions of a monoclonal T-cell line run alongside about 33 polyclonal samples.

Its CDR3 holds 14 amino acids, cysteine through phenylalanine. Kept here is only the CDR3 DNA, which spans 42 bases and is read in frame from base 1. The germline V gene encodes CDR1 MNHNY and CDR2 SVGAGI (reference sequence). After removal of 7 bases from V and 6 bases from J, the junction retains 4 bases not matched to a gene. Participants were included only if at least one PBMC sample before ART initiation and at least two post-ART samples were available. All participants with HIV were treated in the United States of America. Before DNA extraction, cryopreserved samples of roughly 0.9-10 million PBMC were thawed and then washed. At the time of the earliest PBMC sample for each participant with HIV, ages ranged from about 23 to 60 years. PBMC samples from each participant spanned 1-4 timepoints before ART initiation and 2-8 timepoints after ART initiation, with a median of 7 samples. Serial HIV viral load, CD4+ T-cell count, ART history and demographic data were obtained for every participant. Genomic DNA was extracted from unsorted PBMC with a Qiagen kit on a QIAcube, with processing performed in batches of 12 samples.

A remark on this clone: Its antigen is currently not known. No base quality information exists; no much larger clone differs at one position.

The immunoSEQ hsTCRB v3.0 assay was used at survey level resolution to sequence the TRB variable region. TRB sequencing targeted a depth of about 40,000-55,000 T-cell genomes per sample. TRB libraries were pooled and sequenced on an Illumina MiSeq using a v3 150-cycle kit. The original methods were these. Repertoire analysis was run in R within a reproducible Nextflow workflow that covered QC, data transformation and analysis. LymphoSeq2, an R package for exploring AIRR-Seq data, was used to implement custom analyses. A handful of samples yielding fewer than 5000 total TRB sequences were excluded, leaving more than 150 analyzed HIV repertoires. Among the roughly 200 retained HIV repertoires, approximately 61 were collected before ART initiation and under 150 after ART initiation. Repertoires were downsampled to 5000 TRB nucleotide sequences, with summary statistics averaged over 100 downsampling iterations. Only TRB sequences with CDR3 regions of at least seven amino acids were retained for analysis. Two measures captured diversity: a Shannon entropy-derived clonality score and the Gini coefficient. In the repertoire networks, any two of the top 5000 CDR3 amino acid sequences were linked whenever the two sequences differed by an edit distance of one. For TRB CDR3 amino acid sequences, antigen specificity groups and MHC restriction were predicted with GLIPH2. To flag known associations with CMV, EBV, HIV or tissue antigens, CDR3 amino acid sequences were compared against VDJdb and McPAS-TCR. Pre-ART, post-ART and control groups were compared with Wilcoxon signed-rank tests and Holm-Bonferroni correction. The clones in this table, taken by TCRdb from immuneACCESS, are in-frame only. Not every clone is retained; where verified, under half of the shortfall comes from an unresolved V gene, and the cause of the rest is unknown. V, J and clone size derive from that table, while D and trimming were established from the DNA sequence. The sample profile shows 20,000 to 30,000 clones; 85% to 90% of them were found once. Approximately 4.6% of the sample rests with the top ten.

Results and caveats for the whole study, not just this receptor: Limited PBMC availability meant only the TCR beta chain was sequenced, without alpha chain pairing. Because cell numbers in pre-ART samples were limited, unsorted PBMC were profiled instead of sorted CD4+ and CD8+ T cells. HIV repertoires had narrower CDR3 length ranges than controls, and the network structure suggested an antigen-experienced repertoire that shifted only slightly toward naive after ART. No data were available on ART adherence, viral resistance or therapy changes, limiting inferences about post-ART repertoire changes. A significant increase in TRB diversity was found to be associated with ART initiation, although TRB diversity was observed to remain significantly below that of transplant donor controls even after long-term ART. Samples dated from about 2003 to 2018, and the ART regimens used may be less effective than current ones. The repertoire was dominated across all time points by expanded TRB clones identified before ART initiation, although this dominance was seen to fluctuate and to decrease in many PLHIV after ART.

The source was unsorted PBMCs, collected roughly 2.6 years after starting antiretroviral therapy. The clonotype comes from a middle-aged man with HIV. The chain links TRBV6-6 with TRBJ1-6; 9 central bases correspond to TRBD1. The CDR3 region reads CASTRGQGNSPLHF. The DNA reads as follows: TGTGCCAGCACCCGGGGACAGGGTAATTCACCCCTCCACTTT.